This TCR beta chain was identified in a study of tumor-infiltrating lymphocytes in primary liver carcinoma. Study-wide points: Among the pair types, tumor region pairs showed more overlap than tumor-adjacent and tumor-blood pairs.

As for this clonotype: What it recognizes is unknown.

TCR beta cDNA was prepared out of roughly 0.45 ug total RNA by means of a constant-region primer. The TCR beta library was amplified through three nested multiplex PCR rounds in a modified ARM-PCR procedure. Each of the first two PCR rounds ran roughly 9 cycles with TRBV1-TRBV30 forward and C-beta reverse primers. TCRdb independently ran MiXCR on the multiplex PCR reads; one entry per CDR3 protein. In the table there are hundreds of thousands of distinct CDR3 sequences, less than 75% of which are singletons. Blood RNA was derived from unsorted whole blood, and germline DNA was extracted too. CDR3 length: 14 residues. Germline V CDR1 and CDR2: SGHVS, FQNEAQ. V shed 5 bases and J 6 bases; nucleotides not matched to a gene: 7.

The sequencing input was peripheral blood. J is TRBJ1-1 and V is TRBV7-8, with TRBD1 matching 9 bases. The receptor's source is a man aged 35 to 55 with primary liver carcinoma and hepatitis B virus infection. The CDR3 sequence is CASSTRDRVPEAFF. As DNA, the CDR3 is TGTGCCAGCAGCACCCGGGACAGGGTTCCTGAAGCTTTCTTT.